This entry is about one T cell receptor beta chain. The sample originates from a study of blood T cells in healthy people across ages. Background on the study: Every two T cells gave about one barcoded beta molecule via template switching.

Primers used in a second PCR of roughly 6 to 12 cycles were a sample-barcoded 5' primer and a J-beta primer mix. Every single cDNA molecule received a tag from a template-switch adaptor with 12 random nucleotides. Using its own MiXCR run on the 5' RACE reads, TCRdb lists one record per CDR3 protein. The sample lists over 1,500,000 distinct CDR3 sequences, more than 35% occurring once. The people who gave samples were healthy Caucasians from Russia, aged roughly 6 to 100. No fewer than 6.5 million PBMCs went into each sample. This CDR3 has 14 amino acids. In germline, CDR1 is ENHRY, CDR2 SYGVKD. With 3 bases removed from V and 1 base from J, the gap between germline ends came to 4 bases.

This chain connects TRBV10-3 to TRBJ1-6; D is unresolved. The source is a human donor in good health. The material sequenced was blood. The CDR3 region is CAISEASYNSPLHF. CDR3 nucleotides: TGTGCCATCAGTGAAGCGTCCTATAATTCACCCCTCCACTTT.